This TCR beta chain was captured by sequencing in a study of CD8 T cells in Susac syndrome. Sequencing of TCR beta was undertaken in CD8+ and CD4+ T cells derived from blood. J gave up 5 bases and V 4 bases, and 4 bases lay outside the gene matches. The CDR3 is made up of 13 amino acids. Per the germline V gene, CDR1 is SGHDN and CDR2 is FVKESK. With random hexamers, reverse transcription was performed on about 0.5 to 1 ug of RNA. MiXCR, run by TCRdb on the immunoSEQ multiplex PCR reads, gives a single entry per CDR3 protein. The sample consists of 110,000 or so distinct CDR3 sequences, 85% to 95% of them appearing once.

What was sequenced was CD4+ T cells from PBMCs. The chain has TRBV14 and TRBJ2-7; 8 bases are a match to TRBD1. This receptor was taken from a human donor with multiple sclerosis. CDR3 protein: CASSPLDRDEQYF. The CDR3 DNA reads as TGTGCCAGCAGCCCACTGGACAGGGACGAGCAGTACTTC.